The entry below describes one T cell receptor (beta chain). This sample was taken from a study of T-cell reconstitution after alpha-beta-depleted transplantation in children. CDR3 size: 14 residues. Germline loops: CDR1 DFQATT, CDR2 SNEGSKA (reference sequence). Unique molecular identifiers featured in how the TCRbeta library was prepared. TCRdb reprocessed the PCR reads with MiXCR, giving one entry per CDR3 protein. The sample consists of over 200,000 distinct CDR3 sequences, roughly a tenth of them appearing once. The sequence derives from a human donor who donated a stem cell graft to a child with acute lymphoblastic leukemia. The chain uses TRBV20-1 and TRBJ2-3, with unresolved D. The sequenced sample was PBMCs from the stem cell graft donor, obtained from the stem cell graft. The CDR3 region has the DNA TGCAGCGCTCTTCTAACCCCTAGCACAGATACGCAGTATTTT. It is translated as CSALLTPSTDTQYF.